This T cell receptor (beta chain) was identified during a study of persistence of HIV-infected CD4 T cells. Overall study results and limits: Rare CMV-responding cells carrying HIV-1 proviruses were not analyzed separately for TCR.

The CDR3 sequence is 16 residues long. V was clipped by 7 bases and J by 4 bases; unmatched bases: 8. The V gene's germline CDR1 is SGHVS and CDR2 FQNEAQ. Overlapping HIV-1 Gag 15-mer peptides at approximately 0.96 ug per peptide per mL were used. Responding CD4+ T cells were sorted by upregulation of both CD40 ligand and CD69. Comment on this clone: Its matching antigen is unknown.

Sequencing used immunoSEQ version 4 in survey mode. This table comes from immunoSEQ multiplex PCR, and its TCRdb copy is limited to in-frame clones, with some not included. The sample contains about 13,000 clones, 66% of which appear only once. The receptor comes from an adult man with HIV who was CMV-seropositive. The V gene is TRBV7-8, the J gene TRBJ2-3; 13 bases line up with TRBD2. Sequencing used CD4+ T cells sorted from PBMCs after roughly 17-hour stimulation, obtained from a patient who received antiretroviral therapy. The CDR3 nucleotides are TGTGCCAGCATCCAACTAGCGGGAGGGCTCTCAGATACGCAGTATTTT. Translating it yields CASIQLAGGLSDTQYF.